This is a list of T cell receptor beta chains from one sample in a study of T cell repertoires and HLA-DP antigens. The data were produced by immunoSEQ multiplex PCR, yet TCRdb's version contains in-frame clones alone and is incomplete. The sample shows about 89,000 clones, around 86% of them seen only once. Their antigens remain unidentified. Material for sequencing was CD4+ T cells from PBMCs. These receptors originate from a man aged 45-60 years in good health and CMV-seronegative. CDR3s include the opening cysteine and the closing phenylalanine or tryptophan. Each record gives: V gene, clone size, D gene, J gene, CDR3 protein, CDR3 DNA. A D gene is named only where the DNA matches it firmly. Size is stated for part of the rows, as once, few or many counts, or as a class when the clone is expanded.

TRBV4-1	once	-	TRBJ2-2	CASSQADANTGELFF	TGCGCCAGCAGCCAAGCCGACGCGAACACCGGGGAGCTGTTTTTT
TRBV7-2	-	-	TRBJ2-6	CASSLALASSGANVLTF	TGTGCCAGCAGCTTAGCGCTGGCTAGCTCTGGGGCCAACGTCCTGACTTTC
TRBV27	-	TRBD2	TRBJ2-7	CASSTSGTGYEQYF	TGTGCCAGCAGTACTAGCGGGACCGGCTACGAGCAGTACTTC
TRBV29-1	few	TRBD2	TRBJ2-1	CSVLFSSGRNEQFF	TGCAGCGTCCTATTCTCTAGCGGGAGAAATGAGCAGTTCTTC
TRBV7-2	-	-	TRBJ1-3	CASGGDYSGNTIYF	TGTGCCAGCGGAGGGGACTACTCTGGAAACACCATATATTTT
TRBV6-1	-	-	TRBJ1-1	CASSELRGNTEAFF	TGTGCCAGCAGTGAACTGCGGGGGAACACTGAAGCTTTCTTT
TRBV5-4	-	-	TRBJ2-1	CASSPTLRYNEQFF	TGTGCCAGCAGCCCGACCTTACGGTATAATGAGCAGTTCTTC
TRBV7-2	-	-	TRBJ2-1	CASSLSASGYNEQFF	TGTGCCAGCAGCTTATCGGCTAGTGGATACAATGAGCAGTTCTTC
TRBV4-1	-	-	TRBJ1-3	CASSREAPSGNTIYF	TGCGCCAGCAGCCGTGAGGCCCCCTCTGGAAACACCATATATTTT
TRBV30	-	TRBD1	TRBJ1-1	CAWSGDRGNTEAFF	TGTGCCTGGAGTGGAGACAGGGGAAACACTGAAGCTTTCTTT
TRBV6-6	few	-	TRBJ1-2	CASTYGGLPHGYTF	TGTGCCAGCACTTATGGGGGTTTGCCCCATGGCTACACCTTC
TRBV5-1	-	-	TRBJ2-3	CASSLEGKITDTQYF	TGCGCCAGCAGCTTGGAGGGGAAAATCACAGATACGCAGTATTTT
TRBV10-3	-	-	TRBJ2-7	CAISDPVRNTYEQYF	TGTGCCATCAGTGACCCCGTCAGGAACACCTACGAGCAGTACTTC
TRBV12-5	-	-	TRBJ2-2	CASGNTGELFF	TGTGCTAGTGGAAACACCGGGGAGCTGTTTTTT
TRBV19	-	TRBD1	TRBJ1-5	CASRGQGEPNQPQHF	TGTGCCAGTAGAGGCCAGGGGGAACCCAATCAGCCCCAGCATTTT
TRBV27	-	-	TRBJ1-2	CATTTSRGDRGGYTF	TGTGCCACCACAACCTCCCGGGGGGATCGAGGTGGCTACACCTTC
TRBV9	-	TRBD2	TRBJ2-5	CASSVDGRVKETQYF	TGTGCCAGCAGCGTAGACGGGAGGGTGAAAGAGACCCAGTACTTC
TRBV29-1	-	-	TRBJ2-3	CSVEAGARTDTQYF	TGCAGCGTTGAGGCAGGGGCTCGCACAGATACGCAGTATTTT
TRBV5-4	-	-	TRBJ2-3	CASSLVGPDTQYF	TGTGCCAGCAGCTTGGTAGGGCCGGATACGCAGTATTTT
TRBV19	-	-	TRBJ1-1	CASSPRRGTTEAFF	TGTGCCAGTAGTCCACGCCGGGGGACCACTGAAGCTTTCTTT
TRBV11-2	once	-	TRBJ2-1	CASSPGGTGYNEQFF	TGTGCCAGCAGCCCCGGTGGGACGGGGTACAATGAGCAGTTCTTC
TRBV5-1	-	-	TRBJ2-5	CASSSTTGDQGLAQYF	TGCGCCAGCAGCTCGACCACAGGAGACCAAGGTTTGGCCCAGTACTTC
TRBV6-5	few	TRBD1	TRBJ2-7	CASSIYAGTGREQYF	TGTGCCAGCAGTATCTATGCCGGGACAGGGCGTGAGCAGTACTTC
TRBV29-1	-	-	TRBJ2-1	CSSRGEAYNEQFF	TGCAGCTCAAGAGGGGAGGCCTACAATGAGCAGTTCTTC
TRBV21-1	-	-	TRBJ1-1	CASSKGRGWNTEAFF	TGTGCCAGCAGCAAAGGTCGGGGGTGGAACACTGAAGCTTTCTTT
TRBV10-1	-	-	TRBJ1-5	CASPIRTLQTNQPQHF	TGCGCCAGCCCTATTCGGACGCTACAAACGAATCAGCCCCAGCATTTT
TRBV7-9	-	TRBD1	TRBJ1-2	CASRMGQTYGYTF	TGTGCCAGCCGCATGGGACAGACCTATGGCTACACCTTC
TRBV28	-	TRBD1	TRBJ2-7	CASSLAGQVDNF	TGTGCCAGCAGTTTAGCGGGACAGGTCGATAACTTC
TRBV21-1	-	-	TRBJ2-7	CASSKERDRGRSYEQYF	TGTGCCAGCAGCAAAGAAAGGGACAGGGGTCGATCCTACGAGCAGTACTTC
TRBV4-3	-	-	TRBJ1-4	CASSQAPGSVEKLFF	TGCGCCAGCAGCCAAGCCCCAGGGTCGGTGGAAAAACTGTTTTTT
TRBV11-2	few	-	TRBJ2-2	CASSFRDWDTGELFF	TGTGCCAGCAGCTTTAGGGACTGGGACACCGGGGAGCTGTTTTTT